This T cell receptor (beta chain) was sequenced for a study of human T cells and chemical hapten exposure. In the study overall: Patients, chiefly female, had alopecia areata, totalis or universalis.

Comments on this clonotype: Its antigen is unknown. The junction departs from germline at one end; a sequencing error may be responsible.

General study findings and limits: Large CDR3 similarity clusters arose significantly more often from expanded TCRs than from controls. DPC sensitization produced no change in TCRs with frequency above 1 in 1000.

TCRdb reprocessed the RACE reads via MiXCR and lists one record per CDR3 protein. The sample holds about 160,000 distinct CDR3 sequences, 28% seen once. Time point specified: patch test 3, about 24 weeks after DPC sensitization. Treatment denoted: therapeutic diphenylcyclopropenone sensitization with weekly scalp DPC. Venepuncture was done earlier than the placement of each patch test. The sequence came from a woman aged 18-29 years with alopecia areata. Some clones in this sample may be carry-over from other donors' samples. The sample in question was whole blood, obtained in connection with sensitization to the hapten diphenylcyclopropenone (DPC).

CDR3 DNA sequence: TGTGCCACCAGCAGAGATCGGGACAGTTGGGGGTTC. It encodes CATSRDRDSWGF. This rearrangement joins TRBV15 to TRBJ2-5; 7 nucleotides align to TRBD1. CDR1 and CDR2 from the germline V gene are LNHNV and YYDKDF (reference sequence). CDR3 length: 12 residues.